The 22 T cell receptor beta chains presented below share a single source sample, sequenced in a study of CD8 T cells in Susac syndrome. It was with random hexamers that about 0.45 to 1 ug RNA was reverse transcribed. TCRdb recomputed calls from the immunoSEQ multiplex PCR reads with MiXCR, one row per CDR3 protein. The sample contains roughly 200,000 distinct CDR3 sequences, 95% of which appear only once. The sequencing sample was made of CD4+ T cells from PBMCs. Every receptor here comes from a human donor with multiple sclerosis.

J is TRBJ1-2 and V is TRBV5-1; the match to TRBD1 covers 8 bases. Germline V gene data show CDR1 as SGHRS and CDR2 as YFSETQ. This CDR3 has 14 residues. The junction had 6 bases not matched to a gene; V was cut back by 4 bases and J by 4 bases. The CDR3 bases are TGCGCCAGCAGCGCCGGACAGGGCCTCTATGGCTACACCTTC. This encodes CASSAGQGLYGYTF. Full variable domain (outside the CDR3, taken from reference TRBV5-1 and TRBJ1-2): KAGVTQTPRYLIKTRGQQVTLSCSPISGHRSVSWYQQTPGQGLQFLFEYFSETQRNKGNFPGRFSGRQFSNSRSEMNVSTLELGDSALYLCASSAGQGLYGYTFGSGTRLTVV.

V usage is TRBV7-2 and J usage is TRBJ2-2, with D perhaps TRBD2 (6 bases). The CDR3 is 16 residues long. The germline gives CDR1 SGHTA, CDR2 FQGNSA. The V end was cut by 6 bases, the J end by 0 bases, with 14 bases between. The CDR3 nucleotides are TGTGCCAGCAGGCCGCCGGGGACTGCGAACACCGGGGAGCTGTTTTTT. Protein sequence: CASRPPGTANTGELFF.

The V and J genes are TRBV3-1 and TRBJ2-1; tentatively, D is TRBD2 (7 bases). Trimming cost V 5 bases and J 6 bases, with 23 bases left between them. Germline V gene sequence: CDR1 LGHDT, CDR2 YNNKEL (reference sequence). This CDR3 has 17 residues. The CDR3 DNA sequence: TGTGCCAGCAGCGCCCCTCAAAGGGGGGGGCCTCGCAATGAGCAGTTCTTC. Translation: CASSAPQRGGPRNEQFF.

The rearrangement uses TRBV3-1 and TRBJ2-1, with a weak D call TRBD2 (6 bases). Trimming pared 4 bases from V and 7 bases from J, leaving 14 bases between. This CDR3 contains 14 residues. Germline V gene data show CDR1 as LGHDT and CDR2 as YNNKEL (reference sequence). The CDR3 is CASSPGTGENEQFF. CDR3 in DNA: TGTGCCAGCAGCCCCGGGACGGGGGAGAATGAGCAGTTCTTC.

The chain uses TRBV5-1 and TRBJ2-3; D may match TRBD1 or TRBD2 (5 bases each). Between the trimmed V and J ends, which lost 1 base and 6 bases, there was a span of 15 bases. Germline-derived CDR1 and CDR2 are SGHRS and YFSETQ. CDR3 length equals 15 residues. In nucleotides, the CDR3 is TGCGCCAGCAGCTTGTTGGGCAGGGAGTTTGATACGCAGTATTTT. This encodes CASSLLGREFDTQYF.

The chain recombines TRBV30 with TRBJ1-6; 7 bases are shared with TRBD1. The V gene end was trimmed by 3 bases and the J gene end by 4 bases; junction bases not matched to a gene: 3. Germline lookup yields CDR1 GTSNPN and CDR2 SVGIG (reference sequence). CDR3 length: 14 amino acids. The chain's CDR3 is CAWRETGYNSPLHF. The CDR3 bases are TGTGCCTGGAGAGAGACAGGGTATAATTCACCCCTCCACTTT.

The gene calls are TRBV9 and TRBJ2-3; D unresolved. There are 12 residues in the CDR3. Germline V lookup: CDR1 SGDLS, CDR2 YYNGEE. V dropped 6 bases and J dropped 3 bases, with 8 bases sitting between them. The CDR3 protein is CASTKLTDTQYF. CDR3 DNA sequence: TGTGCCAGCACCAAGCTTACAGATACGCAGTATTTT. Filled out from reference TRBV9 and TRBJ2-3, the complete variable domain reads DSGVTQTPKHLITATGQRVTLRCSPRSGDLSVYWYQQSLDQGLQFLIQYYNGEERAKGNILERFSAQQFPDLHSELNLSSLELGDSALYFCASTKLTDTQYFGPGTRLTVL.

The CDR3 coding sequence is TGTGCCAGCAGGTCCGGGATCACTGAAGCTTTCTTT. Its protein product is CASRSGITEAFF. The chain combines TRBV12-3 or TRBV12-4 with TRBJ1-1; D gene uncertain. The CDR3 contains 12 residues. The V and J ends lost 6 bases and 4 bases respectively, with 9 bases between them.

This sequence joins TRBV30 and TRBJ1-1, with D hard to call. The CDR3 loop spans 13 amino acids. V gave up 2 bases and J gave up 1 base, with 8 bases separating them. Germline V lookup: CDR1 GTSNPN, CDR2 SVGIG (reference sequence). As DNA, the CDR3 is TGTGCCTGGAGTCAAGACACGAACACTGAAGCTTTCTTT. It codes for CAWSQDTNTEAFF. Combining the CDR3 with reference TRBV30 and TRBJ1-1 gives the whole variable domain SQTIHQWPATLVQPVGSPLSLECTVEGTSNPNLYWYRQAAGRGLQLLFYSVGIGQISSEVPQNLSASRPQDRQFILSSKKLLLSDSGFYLCAWSQDTNTEAFFGQGTRLTVV.

This clonotype was found a few times. The chain couples TRBV19 to TRBJ2-5; D is unclear. This CDR3 has 11 residues. V was trimmed by 3 bases and J by 2 bases, leaving 1 base between them. Germline V gene sequence: CDR1 LNHDA, CDR2 SQIVND (reference sequence). The CDR3 DNA reads TGTGCCAGTAGTATGCAAGAGACCCAGTACTTC. The encoded protein is CASSMQETQYF.

This chain connects TRBV18 to TRBJ2-5, with 9 bases matching TRBD1. Germline CDR1 reads KGHSH; CDR2 reads LQKENI. Losses at the gene ends were 3 bases for V and 5 bases for J; bases not matched to a gene: 7. The CDR3 consists of 15 residues. The CDR3 sequence is CASSPTDRGRETQYF. CDR3 in DNA: TGTGCCAGCTCACCGACGGACAGGGGTCGGGAGACCCAGTACTTC.

Of note for this clonotype: The junction shows a germline mismatch at one end, possibly a read error. The gene calls are TRBV30 and TRBJ1-1; D ambiguous. CDR3 length: 13 residues. The germline CDR1 and CDR2 sequences are GTSNPN and SVGIG (reference sequence). CDR3 DNA: TGTGCCTGGAAGGGCAGCCCGAACGCTGAAGCTTTCTTT. Translation gives CAWKGSPNAEAFF.

The rearrangement joins TRBV29-1 to TRBJ1-2; no clear D. Deletions cut 0 bases from V and 8 bases from J, with 16 bases between. Germline CDR1 and CDR2: SQVTM and ANQGSEA. CDR3 length: 14 residues. CDR3 sequence reads: CSVEDRRSLGGYTF. As DNA, the CDR3 is TGCAGCGTTGAAGATCGACGTAGCCTGGGAGGCTACACCTTC.

The J gene is TRBJ2-3, the V gene TRBV9, with 8 bases matching TRBD2. V trimming: 4 bases; J trimming: 2 bases; junction bases outside the gene matches: 9. In germline, CDR1 is SGDLS, CDR2 YYNGEE. The CDR3 sequence is 16 residues long. CDR3: CASSSSGLAYTDTQYF. As DNA, the CDR3 is TGTGCCAGCAGCTCGAGTGGACTAGCTTACACAGATACGCAGTATTTT.

The genes are TRBV15 and TRBJ2-7; TRBD1 matches 9 bases. V shed 3 bases and J 3 bases; nucleotides not matched to a gene: 0. CDR1 LNHNV and CDR2 YYDKDF come from the germline V gene (reference sequence). The CDR3 covers 13 residues. This chain's CDR3 is CATSRDRGYEQYV. The CDR3 region has the DNA TGTGCCACCAGCAGGGACAGGGGCTACGAGCAGTACGTC.

The sample holds one count of this clonotype. The chain uses TRBV9 and TRBJ1-2; possibly TRBD1 for D (5 bases). From germline, CDR1 is SGDLS and CDR2 YYNGEE. CDR3 size: 14 residues. Trimming shortened V by 0 bases and J by 1 base, and 7 bases separated the two germline ends. The DNA of the CDR3 is TGTGCCAGCAGCGTAGGGGGCAGTAACTATGGCTACACCTTC. Residues: CASSVGGSNYGYTF.

The V and J genes are TRBV9 and TRBJ2-5, with 10 bases lining up with TRBD2. Trimming took 2 bases from V and 0 from J; bases not matched to a gene: 10. The V gene's germline CDR1 is SGDLS and CDR2 YYNGEE. The CDR3 totals 18 residues. This CDR3 is CASSVLPTSGAYQETQYF. CDR3 nucleotides: TGTGCCAGCAGCGTCCTACCAACTAGCGGGGCGTACCAAGAGACCCAGTACTTC. Full variable domain (outside the CDR3, taken from reference TRBV9 and TRBJ2-5): DSGVTQTPKHLITATGQRVTLRCSPRSGDLSVYWYQQSLDQGLQFLIQYYNGEERAKGNILERFSAQQFPDLHSELNLSSLELGDSALYFCASSVLPTSGAYQETQYFGPGTRLLVL.

This sequence joins TRBV5-1 and TRBJ1-1; TRBD1 agrees at 8 bases. The germline V gene has CDR1 SGHRS and CDR2 YFSETQ. V lost 7 bases, J lost 8 bases, and 10 bases stayed unmatched. This CDR3 has 13 residues. The CDR3 DNA sequence: TGCGCCAGCTCAACGACAGGGGCAGACGAAGCTTTCTTT. It specifies CASSTTGADEAFF.

CDR3 sequence: CASRTSTGSEETQYF. CDR3 DNA: TGTGCCAGCAGAACCTCGACAGGGAGTGAAGAGACCCAGTACTTC. The V and J genes are TRBV27 and TRBJ2-5, with TRBD1 identical over 7 bases. The trim removed 6 bases at V and 3 bases at J, leaving 10 bases unmatched. Germline CDR1 MNHEY, CDR2 SMNVEV (reference sequence). The CDR3 runs to 15 residues.

The V gene is TRBV2, the J gene TRBJ2-7; D gene unclear. V lost 3 bases and J 3 bases, leaving 3 bases between the germline ends. Germline CDR1 SNHLY, CDR2 FYNNEI. The CDR3 consists of 11 residues. The CDR3 DNA sequence: TGTGCCAGCAGTGAGGACTACGAGCAGTACTTC. It yields the protein CASSEDYEQYF.

The rearrangement joins TRBV11-1 to TRBJ2-6; no clear D. The CDR3 is 15 residues long. The germline V and J ends were trimmed by 3 bases and 1 base, with 7 bases remaining between them. Germline-derived CDR1 and CDR2 are SGHAT and FQDESV (reference sequence). CDR3 in amino acids: CASSLPRSGANVLTF. DNA for the CDR3: TGTGCCAGCAGCTTGCCGAGGTCTGGGGCCAACGTCCTGACTTTC.

The chain recombines TRBV7-2 with TRBJ2-4, with 11 positions matching TRBD2. Germline V gives CDR1 SGHTA, CDR2 FQGNSA. The CDR3 has 14 amino acids. Trimming cost V 2 bases and J 13 bases; bases outside gene matches: 7. CDR3 loop: CASSLSLAGGRQYF. The CDR3 nucleotides read TGTGCCAGCAGCTTATCGCTAGCGGGGGGACGCCAGTACTTC. The entire variable domain, with the rest obtained from reference TRBV7-2 and TRBJ2-4, is as follows: GAGVSQSPSNKVTEKGKDVELRCDPISGHTALYWYRQSLGQGLEFLIYFQGNSAPDKSGLPSDRFSAERTGGSVSTLTIQRTQQEDSAVYLCASSLSLAGGRQYFGAGTRLSVL.